The 15 T cell receptor beta chains given below trace back to one sample, sequenced in a study of monozygotic twins with inflammatory bowel disease. TCRdb reprocessed the 5' RACE reads, with one entry per CDR3 protein and no DNA. The sample includes over 35,000 distinct CDR3 sequences. Sequenced: blood. These receptors were collected from a human donor with ulcerative colitis or Crohn's disease, or a healthy co-twin of an affected twin (not recorded which).

The rearrangement links TRBV18 to TRBJ2-7; TCRdb indicates TRBD2, and absent DNA this call remains unverified. The CDR3 is 14 residues long. Per germline, CDR1 KGHSH and CDR2 LQKENI. The CDR3 loop is CASSPGLPPDEQYF.

The gene calls are TRBV5-1 and TRBJ2-5; no DNA is available, so the TRBD2 call from TCRdb remains unchecked. There are 15 residues in the CDR3. Germline-derived CDR1 and CDR2 are SGHRS and YFSETQ. CDR3: CASRPQAGGQETQYF.

The rearrangement uses TRBV12-3 or TRBV12-4 and TRBJ2-1; TCRdb's assignment of TRBD1 cannot be checked, as there is no DNA. CDR3 length: 17 residues. CDR3 residues: CASSLLVNRGLDNEQFF.

The rearrangement joins TRBV27 to TRBJ2-2; there is no DNA to check the TCRdb D call of TRBD2. The germline gives CDR1 MNHEY, CDR2 SMNVEV (reference sequence). CDR3 length equals 18 residues. CDR3 protein: CASSLSNPYRGLAGELFF.

The gene calls are TRBV12-3 or TRBV12-4 and TRBJ1-5. The CDR3 runs 12 residues. The CDR3 protein is CASRFSNQPQHF.

The chain has TRBV5-1 and TRBJ1-5. The CDR3 is 16 amino acids. Germline V CDR1 and CDR2: SGHRS, YFSETQ. The CDR3 is CASSLVPVGNNQPQHF.

This sequence joins TRBV30 and TRBJ2-1; no DNA is available, so the TRBD1 call from TCRdb remains unchecked. The CDR3 loop spans 12 amino acids. The germline V gene has CDR1 GTSNPN and CDR2 SVGIG (reference sequence). CDR3 in amino acids: CACRPLYNEQFF.

The chain has TRBV4-2 and TRBJ1-2; TCRdb returns TRBD1, unconfirmable since there is no DNA. The CDR3 is made up of 15 amino acids. Per germline, CDR1 LGHNA and CDR2 YNFKEQ. This CDR3 is CASSQGTTGDYGYTF.

The chain carries TRBV11-2 and TRBJ2-4; TCRdb reports TRBD2, a call that lacks DNA to check it against. Germline assignment: CDR1 SGHAT and CDR2 FQNNGV. The CDR3 is 14 amino acids. The CDR3 protein is CASSTGRAGDIQYF.

CDR3: CASSPGTGSYQPQHF. V is TRBV28 and J is TRBJ1-5; TCRdb gives TRBD1 as the D gene, but with no DNA this cannot be confirmed. CDR3 length equals 15 residues. Germline V gives CDR1 MDHEN, CDR2 SYDVKM.

Here the CDR3 reads CASSQEVTGELFF. The chain has TRBV3-1 and TRBJ2-2. This CDR3 spans 13 amino acids. Germline V gene sequence: CDR1 LGHDT, CDR2 YNNKEL (reference sequence).

The gene calls are TRBV12-3 or TRBV12-4 and TRBJ1-2; TCRdb reports TRBD1, a call that lacks DNA to check it against. This CDR3 has 14 amino acids. This CDR3 reads CASSLEGVNYGYTF.

This rearrangement joins TRBV10-3 to TRBJ2-7; TCRdb returns TRBD1, unconfirmable since there is no DNA. Germline CDR1 and CDR2: ENHRY and SYGVKD. The CDR3 covers 15 residues. The CDR3: CAISEGGGPSYEQYF.

The gene calls are TRBV7-9 and TRBJ1-4; lacking DNA, the TRBD1 call made by TCRdb goes unchecked. CDR3 length: 14 residues. Germline V gene sequence: CDR1 SEHNR, CDR2 FQNEAQ (reference sequence). CDR3: CASSAGQRNEKLFF.

Its frequency marks this clonotype as medium-sized. The CDR3 loop is CASSSRGPYEQYF. The V and J genes are TRBV7-9 and TRBJ2-7. In germline, CDR1 is SEHNR, CDR2 FQNEAQ (reference sequence). There are 13 residues in the CDR3.